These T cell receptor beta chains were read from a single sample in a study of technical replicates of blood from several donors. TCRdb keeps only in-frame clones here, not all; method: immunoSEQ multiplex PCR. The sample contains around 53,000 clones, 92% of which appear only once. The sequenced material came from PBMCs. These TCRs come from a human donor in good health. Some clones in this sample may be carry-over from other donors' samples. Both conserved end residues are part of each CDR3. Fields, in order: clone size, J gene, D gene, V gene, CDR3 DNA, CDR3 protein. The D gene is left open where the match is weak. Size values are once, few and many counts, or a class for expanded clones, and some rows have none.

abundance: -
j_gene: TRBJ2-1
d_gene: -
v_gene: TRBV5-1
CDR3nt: TGCGCCAGCAGTCGTTCGGGGGGCTTCGATGAGCAGTTCTTC
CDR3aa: CASSRSGGFDEQFF

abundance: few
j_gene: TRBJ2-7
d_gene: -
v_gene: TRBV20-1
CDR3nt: TGCAGTGCTAGAGATCGCGAGCAGTACTTC
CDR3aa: CSARDREQYF

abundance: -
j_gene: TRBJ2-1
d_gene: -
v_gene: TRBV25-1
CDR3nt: TGTGCCAGCAGTGAATATATCGGTCAAAATGAGCAGTTCTTC
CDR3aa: CASSEYIGQNEQFF

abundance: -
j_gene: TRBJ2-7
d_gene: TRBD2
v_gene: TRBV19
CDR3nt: TGTGCCAGTAGTATAGGGCTAGCGGGGGCGACGATCCAGTACTTC
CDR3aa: CASSIGLAGATIQYF

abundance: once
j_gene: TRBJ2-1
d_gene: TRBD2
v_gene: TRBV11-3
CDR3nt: TGTGCCAGCAGCTTTAGCGGGAGCTCCTACAATGAGCAGTTCTTC
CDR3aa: CASSFSGSSYNEQFF

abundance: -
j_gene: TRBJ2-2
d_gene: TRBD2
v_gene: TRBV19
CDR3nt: TGTGCCAGTAGTCCCCGCGGGGGGCCTAACACCGGGGAGCTGTTTTTT
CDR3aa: CASSPRGGPNTGELFF

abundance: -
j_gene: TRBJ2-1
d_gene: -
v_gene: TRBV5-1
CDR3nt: TGCGCCAGCAGCCCAGAGGGGGGGTTGGGTGAGCAGTTCTTC
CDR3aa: CASSPEGGLGEQFF

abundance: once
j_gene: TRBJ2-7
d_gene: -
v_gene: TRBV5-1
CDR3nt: TGCGCCAGCAAAGACAGCTACCTCTCCTACGAGCAGTACTTC
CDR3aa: CASKDSYLSYEQYF

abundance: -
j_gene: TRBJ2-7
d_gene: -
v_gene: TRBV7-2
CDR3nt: TGTGCCAGCAGCTTAGGTATGGCAGGTGGTGGCTACGAGCAGTACTTC
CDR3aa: CASSLGMAGGGYEQYF

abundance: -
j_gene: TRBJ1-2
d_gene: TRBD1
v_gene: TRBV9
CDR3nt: TGTGCCAGCAGCCCTCCCGGGACAGGCGTGGATGGCTACACCTTC
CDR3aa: CASSPPGTGVDGYTF

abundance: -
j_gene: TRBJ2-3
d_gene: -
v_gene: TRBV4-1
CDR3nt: TGCGCCAGCAGCCAAGAGGGCAGCACAGATACGCAGTATTTT
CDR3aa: CASSQEGSTDTQYF

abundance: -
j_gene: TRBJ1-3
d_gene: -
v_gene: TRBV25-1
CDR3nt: TGTGCCAGCAGCGCTCACCAGGTTACGGGAAACACCATATATTTT
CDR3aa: CASSAHQVTGNTIYF

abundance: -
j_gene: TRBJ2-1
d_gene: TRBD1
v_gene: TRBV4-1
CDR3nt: TGCGCCAGCAGCCAAGCAACAGGGGCCGATGAGCAGTTCTTC
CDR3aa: CASSQATGADEQFF

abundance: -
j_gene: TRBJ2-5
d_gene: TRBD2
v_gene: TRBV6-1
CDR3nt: TGTGCCAGCAGTCGAATAGCGGGAGACCAAGAGACCCAGTACTTC
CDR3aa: CASSRIAGDQETQYF

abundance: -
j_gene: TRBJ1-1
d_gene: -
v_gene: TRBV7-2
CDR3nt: TGTGCCAGCAGCTTCGGACGGACTCTCGAAGCTTTCTTT
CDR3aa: CASSFGRTLEAFF

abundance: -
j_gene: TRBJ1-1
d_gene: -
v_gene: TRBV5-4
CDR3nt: TGTGCCAGCAGCCCCGTTTCCGGCACTGAAGCTTTCTTT
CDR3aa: CASSPVSGTEAFF

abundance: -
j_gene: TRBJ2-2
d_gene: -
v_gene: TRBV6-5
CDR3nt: TGTGCCAGCAGTTACTCGAGTAGCCAGCCGACCGGGGAGCTGTTTTTT
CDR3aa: CASSYSSSQPTGELFF

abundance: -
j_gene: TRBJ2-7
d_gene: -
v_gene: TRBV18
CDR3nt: TGTGCCAGCTCACCACCGACACGCCCCTCGGTCGAGCAGTACTTC
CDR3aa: CASSPPTRPSVEQYF

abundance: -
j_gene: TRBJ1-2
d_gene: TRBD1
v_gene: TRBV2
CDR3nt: TGTGCCAGCAGTGAAGGCAGGGGGCTCGGTGGCTACACCTTC
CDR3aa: CASSEGRGLGGYTF

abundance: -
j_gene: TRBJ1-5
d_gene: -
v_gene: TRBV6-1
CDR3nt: TGTGCCAGCAGTGAAGGGACATATAGCAATCAGCCCCAGCATTTT
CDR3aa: CASSEGTYSNQPQHF

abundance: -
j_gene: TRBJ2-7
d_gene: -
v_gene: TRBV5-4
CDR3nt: TGTGCCAGCAGCTTCCCGTCTACCTCCTCCTACGAGCAGTACTTC
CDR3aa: CASSFPSTSSYEQYF

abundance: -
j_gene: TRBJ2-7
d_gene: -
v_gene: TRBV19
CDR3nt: TGTGCCAGTAGTATAGATCGGACAGAGAGCTCCTACGAGCAGTACTTC
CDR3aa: CASSIDRTESSYEQYF

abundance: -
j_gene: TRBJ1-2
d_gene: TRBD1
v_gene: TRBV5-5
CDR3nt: TGTGCCAGCAGTCGCCGGGAGGGGGCTGTCTATGGCTACACCTTC
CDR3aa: CASSRREGAVYGYTF

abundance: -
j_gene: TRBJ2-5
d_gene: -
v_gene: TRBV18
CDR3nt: TGTGCCAGCTCACCACTTGGAAGGGGAAGGGGAGAGACCCAGTACTTC
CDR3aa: CASSPLGRGRGETQYF

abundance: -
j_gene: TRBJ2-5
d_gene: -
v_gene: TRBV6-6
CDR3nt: TGTGCCAGCAGGGGGTCCAGCGGAGAGATCCAAGAGACCCAGTACTTC
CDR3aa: CASRGSSGEIQETQYF

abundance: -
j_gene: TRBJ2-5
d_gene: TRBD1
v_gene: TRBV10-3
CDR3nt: TGTGCCATCAGTCCAAGCCCGTGGGGACAGGGGAAGGTGAGGGAGACCCAGTACTTC
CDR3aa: CAISPSPWGQGKVRETQYF

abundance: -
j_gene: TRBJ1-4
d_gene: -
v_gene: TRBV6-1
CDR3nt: TGTGCCAGCAGAACCGGGTCACGCAATGAAAAACTGTTTTTT
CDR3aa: CASRTGSRNEKLFF

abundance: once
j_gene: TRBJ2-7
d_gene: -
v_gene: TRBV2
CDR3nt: TGTGCCAGCAGTGATGGAGGCTACTACGAGCAGTACTTC
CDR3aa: CASSDGGYYEQYF